This T cell receptor (beta chain) was recovered during a study of blood T cell repertoires in COVID-19. Turning to the study itself: The United States, Italy and Spain supplied acute and convalescent COVID-19 samples. PBMCs, B-cell-depleted T cells, or T cells provided the cDNA or gDNA that made up the material.

The germline CDR1 and CDR2 sequences are SGHVS and FQNEAQ. V lost 5 bases and J lost 4; bases outside the gene matches: 7. CDR3 length: 14 residues. Original processing methods: Estimated nucleated cell counts came from reference gene primer amplification. Sequenced by immunoSEQ multiplex PCR; TCRdb stores in-frame clones only, minus some. The DNA gave D and trimming, while V, J and clone size come from that table. Among roughly 110,000 clones listed, roughly 88% were seen once. The clonotype originates from a woman aged 65 to 85 with acute or convalescent COVID-19. The sequenced material came from peripheral blood. The V gene is TRBV7-8, the J gene TRBJ2-7; TRBD2 aligns across 8 bases. In DNA, the CDR3 is TGTGCCAGCAGCCTCCTTAGCGGGACTTACGAGCAGTACTTC. Protein product: CASSLLSGTYEQYF.